The TCR beta chain described here comes from a study of T cell responses to AZD1222 COVID-19 vaccine. Study at large: Investigators merged groups given second doses at roughly 4 or roughly 12 weeks. General study points: Epitopes outside B.1.351 and B.1.1.7 mutated regions reportedly drew nearly half of spike TCRs.

The protocol was immunoSEQ multiplex PCR, while the TCRdb copy is restricted to in-frame clones and leaves out a portion. The data hold roughly 190,000 clones, with around 92% observed a single time. The length of the CDR3 is 18 residues. Germline V gene lookup returns CDR1 SGHVS and CDR2 FNYEAQ. The V gene end was trimmed by 0 bases and the J gene end by 5 bases; junction bases not matched to a gene: 10. For this clone: The antigen remains unidentified.

The rearrangement uses TRBV7-6 and TRBJ2-2; 9 nucleotides match TRBD2. This specimen consisted of peripheral blood, obtained on day 0 of AZD1222 vaccination. The TCR originated in an adult in good health. CDR3 sequence: CASSLAKASGGWTGELFF. In DNA form, the CDR3 reads TGTGCCAGCAGCTTAGCGAAAGCCAGCGGGGGGTGGACCGGGGAGCTGTTTTTT. Combining the CDR3 with reference TRBV7-6 and TRBJ2-2 gives the whole variable domain GAGVSQSPRYKVTKRGQDVALRCDPISGHVSLYWYRQALGQGPEFLTYFNYEAQQDKSGLPNDRFSAERPEGSISTLTIQRTEQRDSAMYRCASSLAKASGGWTGELFFGEGSRLTVL.